The entry below gives a single TCR beta chain sequence along with its context. The data derive from a study of blood T cell repertoires in COVID-19. Study information: T cells, B-cell-depleted T cells, or PBMCs supplied cDNA or gDNA.

V was shortened by 4 bases and J by 8 bases, with 15 bases between the two germline ends. There are 13 residues in the CDR3. CDR1 SGDLS and CDR2 YYNGEE come from the germline V gene. In the source study's methods: Using reference gene primer amplification, nucleated cell counts were estimated. Profiled with immunoSEQ multiplex PCR; TCRdb holds only in-frame clones, not every one. V and J calls and clone size are as listed in that table; D and trimming were resolved from the DNA. The sample has approximately 300,000 clones; about four fifths are singletons. Seattle's cohort entered during active infection and was followed longitudinally.

Sequencing was done on a sample of peripheral blood. The TCR sequence derives from a person aged 70 to 79 with COVID-19, enrolled during active disease. The chain is built from TRBV9 and TRBJ1-2; unclear D gene. Here the CDR3 DNA reads TGTGCCAGCAGCCGGGGAGGGAGGATCGGCTACACCTTC. Translation: CASSRGGRIGYTF.